This T cell receptor (beta chain) comes out of a study of blood T cells in healthy people across ages. Study-wide points: As naive T cell percentage varied, TCR beta diversity correlated strongly with it. Whereas aged donors had fewer naive CD4+ cells, long-lived donors had more of them and higher diversity.

The sample holds many counts of this clonotype. The antigen is unknown. Together with a sample-barcoded 5' primer, a J-beta primer mix was included in a second PCR lasting roughly 6 to 12 cycles. TCRdb called the 5' RACE reads again in MiXCR, with one record for every CDR3 protein. This table has some 790,000 distinct CDR3 sequences, 25% to 30% appearing once. This CDR3 spans 13 amino acids. The V and J ends lost 8 bases and 2 bases respectively, with 12 bases between them. Germline CDR1 and CDR2: ENHRY and SYGVKD. The source is a woman aged 80 or over in good health. The sample consisted of blood. The rearrangement uses TRBV10-3 and TRBJ1-2; D call uncertain. The CDR3 DNA reads TGTGCCATCGGAGGAACCCAGAACTATGGCTACACCTTC. Translating gives CAIGGTQNYGYTF.